The source of this TCR beta chain is a study of cytomegalovirus exposure and HLA in healthy donors. Study at large: A previous analysis identified 95 million to 120 million unique TCR beta sequences derived from some 200 million T cells. Study conclusions and caveats: There were some public TCRs occurring in many donors, but most TCR sequences were rare. According to an earlier analysis, most TCR beta V segments yielded productive rearrangements about 90% or about 30% of the time.

This clone has just one count. Its antigen is unknown. PCR involved 60 Vbeta and 13 Jbeta primers. The method was immunoSEQ multiplex PCR; TCRdb's version includes in-frame clones alone and lacks a portion of them. Of 90,000 to 130,000 clones listed, roughly 80% are singletons. The length of the CDR3 is 17 residues. The J segment lost 2 bases and the V segment lost 1 base, leaving 5 bases of the junction unmatched. Germline CDR1 MGHRA, CDR2 YSYEKL. The rearrangement links TRBV4-1 to TRBJ2-3; 11 positions agree with TRBD2. This TCR was recovered from a man between 25 and 39 years old in good health and CMV-seropositive. Sequenced input: PBMCs. As DNA, the CDR3 is TGCGCCAGCAGCCAAGGCGGACTAGCGGGCCACACAGATACGCAGTATTTT. Protein product: CASSQGGLAGHTDTQYF.